This T cell receptor beta chain originates from a study of cytotoxic CD8 clonotypes in ibrutinib-treated CLL. This clone was detected only a few times. Profiling relied on immunoSEQ multiplex PCR, and the TCRdb table lists in-frame clones only, not all of them. The data show about 140,000 clones, about 80% seen once. This CDR3 region has 12 residues. With 1 base removed from V and 6 bases from J, the gap between germline ends came to 5 bases. The V gene's germline CDR1 is MDHEN and CDR2 SYDVKM. This TCR derives from a human donor with chronic lymphocytic leukemia. V and J are TRBV28 and TRBJ2-3, with D perhaps TRBD1 (5 bases). This sample comprised PBMCs, obtained after 12 months of ibrutinib treatment. The CDR3 is CASSLSGDTQYF. CDR3 in DNA: TGTGCCAGCAGTTTATCAGGGGATACGCAGTATTTT.